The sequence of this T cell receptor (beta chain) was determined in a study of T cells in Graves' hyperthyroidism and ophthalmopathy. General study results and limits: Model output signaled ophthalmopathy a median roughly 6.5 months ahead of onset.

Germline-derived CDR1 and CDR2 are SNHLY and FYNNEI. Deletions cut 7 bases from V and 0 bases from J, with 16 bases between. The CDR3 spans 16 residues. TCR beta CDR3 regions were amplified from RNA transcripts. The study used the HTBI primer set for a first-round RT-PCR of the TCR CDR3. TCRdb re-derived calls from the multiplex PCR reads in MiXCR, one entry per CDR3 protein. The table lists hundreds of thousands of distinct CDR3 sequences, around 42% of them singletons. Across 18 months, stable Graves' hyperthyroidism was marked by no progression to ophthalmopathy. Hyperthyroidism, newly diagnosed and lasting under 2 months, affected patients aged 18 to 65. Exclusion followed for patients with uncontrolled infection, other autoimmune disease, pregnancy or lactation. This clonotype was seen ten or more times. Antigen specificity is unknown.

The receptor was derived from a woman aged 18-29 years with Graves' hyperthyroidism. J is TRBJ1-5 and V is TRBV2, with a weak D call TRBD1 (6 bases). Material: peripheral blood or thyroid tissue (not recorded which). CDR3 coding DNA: TGTGCCAGCACCGGTAGGGACACCATTAGCAATCAGCCCCAGCATTTT. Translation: CASTGRDTISNQPQHF. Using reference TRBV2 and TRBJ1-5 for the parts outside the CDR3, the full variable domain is EPEVTQTPSHQVTQMGQEVILRCVPISNHLYFYWYRQILGQKVEFLVSFYNNEISEKSEIFDDQFSVERPDGSNFTLKIRSTKLEDSAMYFCASTGRDTISNQPQHFGDGTRLSIL.